A single TCR beta chain is shown here with its context. Its antigen remains unknown. The sample contains more than one DNA sequence encoding this CDR3. This entry comes from a study of T cell responses to AZD1222 COVID-19 vaccine. General observations from the study: Donors were largely white British and mainly female; clonal diversity was possibly underestimated.

CDR3 length: 14 residues. The germline V gene encodes CDR1 SGHRS and CDR2 YFSETQ. The ends lost 3 bases at V and 1 base at J; junction bases unmatched: 2. The data were produced by immunoSEQ multiplex PCR, yet TCRdb's version contains in-frame clones alone and is incomplete. The sample shows 120,000 or so clones, roughly 90% of them seen only once. The receptor was isolated from an adult in good health. Sequenced here: peripheral blood, sampled on day 0 of AZD1222 vaccination. The J gene is TRBJ2-3, the V gene TRBV5-1, with 7 bases identical to TRBD2. The CDR3 sequence is CASSSRGGTDTQYF. CDR3 DNA: TGCGCCAGCAGCTCTCGGGGGGGCACAGATACGCAGTATTTT.